This is a list of T cell receptor beta chains from one sample in a study of blood T cell repertoires in COVID-19. TCRdb's table, derived via immunoSEQ multiplex PCR, lists solely in-frame clones and lacks some. This sample has 28,000 or so clones, with 70% to 90% found just once. The sequenced sample was peripheral blood. Receptor source: a woman aged 80 or over with COVID-19, enrolled during active disease. The CDR3 runs from the conserved cysteine through the conserved F or W. D genes are given only for firm matches.

cdr3_nt cdr3_aa j_call d_call cdr3_length v_call
TGTGCCAGCAGCTTGGGAGCAGGCATGAACACTGAAGCTTTCTTT CASSLGAGMNTEAFF TRBJ1-1 NA 15 TRBV7-9
TGCGCCAGCAGCTTATCGAGGGGGCAGAAAGCTTTCTTT CASSLSRGQKAFF TRBJ1-1 TRBD1 13 TRBV5-1
TGCGCCAGCAGCTTGAATTCGGGTAGCAGGGACACCGGGGAGCTGTTTTTT CASSLNSGSRDTGELFF TRBJ2-2 NA 17 TRBV5-1
TGCAGCGTTCCCTCCGCCGGGACCGCGGGGGACACTGAAGCTTTCTTT CSVPSAGTAGDTEAFF TRBJ1-1 NA 16 TRBV29-1
TGTGCCAGCAGCGTCCGACAATCGCGCTATGGCTACACCTTC CASSVRQSRYGYTF TRBJ1-2 NA 14 TRBV9
TGCGCCAGCAGCTTGGGCCGGTCAAATTCCTATGGCTACACCTTC CASSLGRSNSYGYTF TRBJ1-2 NA 15 TRBV5-1
TGTGCCAGCCGGGTGAGCGGGGGCACAGATACGCAGTATTTT CASRVSGGTDTQYF TRBJ2-3 TRBD2 14 TRBV5-4
TGCGCCAGCAGCCCATCCGGGACAGGGGCACGGGAGACCCAGTACTTC CASSPSGTGARETQYF TRBJ2-5 TRBD1 16 TRBV5-1
TGTGCCAGCAGCTTAGATTACGGGGCTGAAGCTTTCTTT CASSLDYGAEAFF TRBJ1-1 NA 13 TRBV11-2
TGTGCCAGCAGCGTAGGTTCCAGTACAAGAGCTTTCTTT CASSVGSSTRAFF TRBJ1-1 NA 13 TRBV9
TGTGCCAGCTCACGACAGGGGCCTTTAGCCAAAAACATTCAGTACTTC CASSRQGPLAKNIQYF TRBJ2-4 TRBD1 16 TRBV18
TGCGCCAGCAGCCAAGGTTCAGGGGCCAACTATGGCTACACCTTC CASSQGSGANYGYTF TRBJ1-2 NA 15 TRBV4-1
TGTGCCAGCAGCTTTCTAGCGGGAGGCACAGATACGCAGTATTTT CASSFLAGGTDTQYF TRBJ2-3 TRBD2 15 TRBV7-8
TGTGCCAGCAGCCAAGAATTTGCGGGGAATGAGCAGTTCTTC CASSQEFAGNEQFF TRBJ2-1 NA 14 TRBV3-1/TRBV3-2
TGTGCCAGCAGTTTAGCCGACAAGCCCCAGCATTTT CASSLADKPQHF TRBJ1-5 NA 12 TRBV27
TGTGCCAGCAGCTACCCAGGGGGCACTGAAGCTTTCTTT CASSYPGGTEAFF TRBJ1-1 TRBD1 13 TRBV11-2
TGTGCCAGCTCACCAGACAGAGAACGCACAGATACGCAGTATTTT CASSPDRERTDTQYF TRBJ2-3 NA 15 TRBV18